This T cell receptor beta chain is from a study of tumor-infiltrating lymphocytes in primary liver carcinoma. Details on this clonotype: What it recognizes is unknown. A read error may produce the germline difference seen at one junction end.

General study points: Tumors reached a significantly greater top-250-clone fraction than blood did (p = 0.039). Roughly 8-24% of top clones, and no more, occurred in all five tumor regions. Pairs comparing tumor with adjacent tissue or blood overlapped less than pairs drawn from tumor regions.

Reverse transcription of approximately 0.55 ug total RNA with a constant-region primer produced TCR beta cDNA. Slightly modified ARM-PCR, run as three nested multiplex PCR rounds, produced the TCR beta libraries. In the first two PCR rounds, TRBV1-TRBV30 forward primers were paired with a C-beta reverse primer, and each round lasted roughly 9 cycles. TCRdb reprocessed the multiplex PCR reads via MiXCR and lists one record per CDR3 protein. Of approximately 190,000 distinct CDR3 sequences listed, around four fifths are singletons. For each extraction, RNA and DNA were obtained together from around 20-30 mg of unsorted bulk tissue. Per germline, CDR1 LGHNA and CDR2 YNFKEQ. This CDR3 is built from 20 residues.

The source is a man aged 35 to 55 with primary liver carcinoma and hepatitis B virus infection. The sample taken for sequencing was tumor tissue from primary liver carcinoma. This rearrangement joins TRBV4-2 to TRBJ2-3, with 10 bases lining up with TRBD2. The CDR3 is CAGSQDLPSGTSERADTQYF. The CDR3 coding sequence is TGCGCCGGCAGTCAAGATCTTCCCTCCGGGACTAGCGAGAGAGCAGATACGCAGTACTTT.